These 7 T cell receptor beta chains originate from one sample sequenced in a study of shared clonotypes between healthy human individuals. Repertoires were generated with immunoSEQ multiplex PCR, while TCRdb's copy carries only in-frame clones and drops some. In the table there are fewer than 850,000 clones, 96% of which are singletons. CD45RO-negative, CCR7-selected cells formed the naive CD8 fraction, which excluded terminally differentiated effector memory CD45RA+ cells. Sequenced: naive CD8+ T cells sorted from blood. These receptors came from a man aged 25-45 years in good health.

The gene calls are TRBV27 and TRBJ2-3; TRBD1 aligns across 10 bases. Trimming at V came to 1 base and at J to 6 bases, leaving 19 bases not matched to a gene. There are 20 residues in the CDR3. Germline V gene lookup returns CDR1 MNHEY and CDR2 SMNVEV (reference sequence). The CDR3 DNA follows: TGTGCCAGCAGTTTATTGAGCCCCCGGACAGGGGGTCAGGGAAGGGATACGCAGTATTTT. This gives the protein CASSLLSPRTGGQGRDTQYF.

The genes are TRBV5-1 and TRBJ2-3, with D possibly TRBD2 on 5 matching bases. This CDR3 has 16 amino acids. V dropped 1 base and J dropped 0 bases, with 12 bases sitting between them. Per germline, CDR1 SGHRS and CDR2 YFSETQ. The CDR3 loop is CASSLLSETSTDTQYF. CDR3 DNA sequence: TGCGCCAGCAGCTTGCTTAGCGAAACTAGCACAGATACGCAGTATTTT.

The chain employs TRBV27 and TRBJ2-7; D is undetermined. Germline-derived CDR1 and CDR2 are MNHEY and SMNVEV (reference sequence). The CDR3 totals 13 residues. Trimming removed 2 bases at V and 3 bases at J, with 8 bases between. The CDR3 region has the DNA TGTGCCAGCAGTTTAGGCCCCGACTACGAGCAGTACTTC. It encodes CASSLGPDYEQYF.

This chain connects TRBV29-1 to TRBJ2-1, with 10 bases fitting TRBD2. The CDR3 length is 15 residues. J lost 0 bases, V lost 6 bases, and 5 bases had no gene match. The germline CDR1 and CDR2 sequences are SQVTM and ANQGSEA. This CDR3 reads CSVLLAGSSYNEQFF. CDR3 sequence (DNA): TGCAGCGTCCTACTAGCGGGGAGCTCCTACAATGAGCAGTTCTTC.

The gene calls are TRBV10-3 and TRBJ2-3; a weak D match, TRBD2 (6 bases). The CDR3 is 15 amino acids. The germline V gene encodes CDR1 ENHRY and CDR2 SYGVKD. V lost 6 bases and J lost 2, with 15 bases in between. DNA for the CDR3: TGTGCCATCAGGATCACTAGCCTCTACACAGATACGCAGTATTTT. This codes for CAIRITSLYTDTQYF.

This chain links TRBV14 with TRBJ2-1, with 8 bases aligning to TRBD2. The CDR3 spans 17 residues. The germline CDR1 and CDR2 sequences are SGHDN and FVKESK. V shed 1 base, J shed 6 bases, and the junction held 11 bases outside the gene matches. The DNA of the CDR3 is TGTGCCAGCAGCCAAGTGGGGGGGACTAGTCCTGCCAATGAGCAGTTCTTC. Translated, it gives CASSQVGGTSPANEQFF.

CDR3 sequence (DNA): TGTGCCATCCAGGGCAGGGGCTACGAGCAGTACTTC. Translated, it gives CAIQGRGYEQYF. The rearrangement uses TRBV6-6 and TRBJ2-7; perhaps TRBD1 as D (6 bases). The CDR3 consists of 12 residues. Germline CDR1 reads MNHNY; CDR2 reads SVGAGI (reference sequence). V lost 10 bases and J 3 bases, leaving 13 bases between the germline ends.